The clone carrying this T cell receptor (beta chain) was seen a few times. Its antigen is not identified. Clones were sequenced by immunoSEQ multiplex PCR, and TCRdb holds only the in-frame ones, with some missing. The sample includes 95,000 to 150,000 clones, around 90% of them seen just once. The data were obtained in a study of T cell responses to AZD1222 COVID-19 vaccine. Overall study results and limits: It was only after the peak T cell response that any repertoires were sampled. Spike as a whole was targeted by vaccine-associated CD4 TCRs, dominant at 160-218 and 743-854. Among those given AZD1222, only five or six were seropositive at baseline.

This CDR3 comprises 13 residues. V lost 4 bases and J lost 5, with 12 bases in between. Germline lookup yields CDR1 SQVTM and CDR2 ANQGSEA. The V call is TRBV29-1, the J call TRBJ1-5; tentatively, D is TRBD1 (6 bases). The specimen was peripheral blood, collected on day 0 of AZD1222 vaccination. The receptor was isolated from an adult in good health. CDR3 amino acids: CSVVMGGDQPQHF. As DNA, the CDR3 is TGCAGCGTTGTTATGGGGGGCGATCAGCCCCAGCATTTT.